What follows are 14 T cell receptor beta chains derived from one specimen sequenced in a study of Graves' ophthalmopathy and Graves' hyperthyroidism. Amplifying from RNA transcripts, the study obtained TCR beta CDR3 regions. The authors performed first-round RT-PCR with HTBI primers and then a second-round multiplex PCR. One entry per CDR3 protein results from TCRdb running MiXCR on the multiplex PCR reads. The sample comprises 900,000 to 1,200,000 distinct CDR3 sequences, about two fifths of which are singletons, and around 10% rests with the top ten. Material: peripheral blood or thyroid tissue (not recorded which). Receptors originate from an adult man with Graves' hyperthyroidism.

The count of this clonotype is one. The rearrangement links TRBV7-3 to TRBJ2-1; a weak D match, TRBD2 (5 bases). The V end was cut by 3 bases, the J end by 6 bases, with 6 bases between. The length of the CDR3 is 12 residues. Germline CDR1 and CDR2: SGHTA and FQGTGA. CDR3: CASSFAGNEQFF. As DNA, the CDR3 is TGTGCCAGCAGCTTTGCGGGCAATGAGCAGTTCTTC.

Comments on this clonotype: The germline gene is not matched at one end of the junction; a read error may be the cause. The genes are TRBV7-2 and TRBJ2-7, with unresolved D. Per the germline V gene, CDR1 is SGHTA and CDR2 is FQGNSA. The CDR3 length is 12 residues. The CDR3 loop reads CASSPPGYEQHF. In DNA form, the CDR3 reads TGTGCCAGCAGTCCCCCGGGCTACGAGCAGCACTTC.

This clonotype has ten or more counts. The genes are TRBV7-2 and TRBJ2-5; the match to TRBD2 covers 8 bases. Germline V lookup: CDR1 SGHTA, CDR2 FQGNSA. V was clipped by 3 bases and J by 4 bases; unmatched bases: 10. This CDR3 comprises 16 residues. The CDR3 is CASSLAVRGGRETQYF. The CDR3 nucleotides read TGTGCCAGCAGCTTGGCCGTTCGGGGGGGCCGAGAGACCCAGTACTTC.

This sequence joins TRBV7-9 and TRBJ2-2; 8 bases fit TRBD2. V shed 5 bases, J shed 11 bases, and the junction held 7 bases outside the gene matches. This CDR3 comprises 13 residues. Germline V gives CDR1 SEHNR, CDR2 FQNEAQ (reference sequence). CDR3: CASSRGGRGELFF. DNA for the CDR3: TGTGCCAGCAGCCGGGGGGGGCGCGGTGAGCTGTTTTTT.

The chain uses TRBV11-1 and TRBJ2-7; D is perhaps TRBD1 or TRBD2 (5 bases each). This CDR3 comprises 13 residues. Per the germline V gene, CDR1 is SGHAT and CDR2 is FQDESV (reference sequence). V was cut by 1 base and J by 5 bases, with 9 bases left in between. This chain's CDR3 is CASSLGGTDEQYF. The CDR3 nucleotides are TGTGCCAGCAGCTTAGGGGGGACCGACGAGCAGTACTTC.

The J gene is TRBJ2-7, the V gene TRBV24-1; D gene ambiguous. The CDR3 sequence is 14 residues long. V was pared by 10 bases and J by 0 bases, with 15 bases between. The germline V gene has CDR1 KGHDR and CDR2 SFDVKD. Here the CDR3 reads CATSTGSSSYEQYF. CDR3 in DNA: TGTGCCACGTCGACCGGGTCAAGCTCCTACGAGCAGTACTTC.

The CDR3 DNA reads TGTGCCAGCAGTTTGGCCAGCCAGCGGCCCAGGACCTACGAGCAGTACTTC. Its translation is CASSLASQRPRTYEQYF. The chain carries TRBV12-3 or TRBV12-4 and TRBJ2-7; a weak D match, TRBD2 (5 bases). Deletions cut 3 bases from V and 2 bases from J, with 20 bases between. The CDR3 sequence is 17 residues long.

Many counts were recorded for this clonotype. The chain couples TRBV10-3 to TRBJ1-1; D gene unclear. Trimming stripped 2 bases from V and 9 bases from J, with 7 bases between. CDR1 is ENHRY and CDR2 is SYGVKD in the germline V gene. The CDR3 sequence is 11 residues long. The CDR3 spells CAISERFQAFF. The CDR3 DNA reads TGTGCCATCAGTGAGAGGTTCCAAGCTTTCTTT.

This clonotype was observed many times. This chain uses TRBV20-1 with TRBJ2-7, with TRBD1 identical over 10 bases. With 3 bases clipped from V and 3 bases from J, the junction kept 5 bases outside the gene matches. CDR3 length: 14 amino acids. The germline V gene has CDR1 DFQATT and CDR2 SNEGSKA (reference sequence). The CDR3 bases are TGCAGTGCTAGCCTTGGACAGGGGGGCTACGAGCAGTACTTC. Protein sequence: CSASLGQGGYEQYF.

This clonotype was counted once. The V gene is TRBV20-1, the J gene TRBJ2-7, with 9 bases identical to TRBD2. Germline-derived CDR1 and CDR2 are DFQATT and SNEGSKA (reference sequence). CDR3 length: 13 residues. J gave up 2 bases and V 3 bases, and 2 bases lay outside the gene matches. CDR3 region: CSASRGGAYEQYF. CDR3 bases: TGCAGTGCTAGTCGCGGGGGGGCCTACGAGCAGTACTTC.

This clonotype was detected many times. One end of the junction varies from germline; a read error may be responsible. This chain connects TRBV12-3 or TRBV12-4 to TRBJ1-5; D is unresolved. The CDR3 runs 13 residues. This chain's CDR3 is CASSFGLNQPQHF. The CDR3, as DNA: TGCGCCAGCAGCTTTGGACTTAATCAGCCCCAGCATTTT.

A remark on this clonotype: A much larger clone lies one base from this, so it may be a read error. The chain has TRBV5-1 and TRBJ1-1; D is unresolved. Germline values: CDR1 SGHRS, CDR2 YFSETQ. Trimming pared 3 bases from V and 3 bases from J, leaving 9 bases between. This CDR3 is built from 13 residues. CDR3 amino acids: CASSSDQDTEAFF. The CDR3 nucleotides read TGCGCCAGCAGCTCGGACCAGGACACTGAAGCTTTCTTT.

This chain uses TRBV5-1 with TRBJ1-1; D not resolved. The germline V gene encodes CDR1 SGHRS and CDR2 YFSETQ. Trimming left V 2 bases short and J 4 bases short, with 12 bases between. The CDR3 spans 14 residues. DNA for the CDR3: TGCGCCAGCAGCTTCGGCGGGGAACGCACTGAAGCTTTCTTT. Residues: CASSFGGERTEAFF.

This clonotype has ten or more counts. V gene TRBV7-8 combines with J gene TRBJ2-5, with TRBD1 identical over 11 bases. Germline CDR1 is SGHVS and CDR2 is FQNEAQ. After removal of 5 bases from V and 4 bases from J, the junction contained 6 bases not matched to a gene. The CDR3 contains 15 residues. Here the CDR3 reads CASSRTGTGGETQYF. The CDR3 coding sequence is TGTGCCAGCAGCCGAACCGGGACAGGGGGAGAGACCCAGTACTTC.